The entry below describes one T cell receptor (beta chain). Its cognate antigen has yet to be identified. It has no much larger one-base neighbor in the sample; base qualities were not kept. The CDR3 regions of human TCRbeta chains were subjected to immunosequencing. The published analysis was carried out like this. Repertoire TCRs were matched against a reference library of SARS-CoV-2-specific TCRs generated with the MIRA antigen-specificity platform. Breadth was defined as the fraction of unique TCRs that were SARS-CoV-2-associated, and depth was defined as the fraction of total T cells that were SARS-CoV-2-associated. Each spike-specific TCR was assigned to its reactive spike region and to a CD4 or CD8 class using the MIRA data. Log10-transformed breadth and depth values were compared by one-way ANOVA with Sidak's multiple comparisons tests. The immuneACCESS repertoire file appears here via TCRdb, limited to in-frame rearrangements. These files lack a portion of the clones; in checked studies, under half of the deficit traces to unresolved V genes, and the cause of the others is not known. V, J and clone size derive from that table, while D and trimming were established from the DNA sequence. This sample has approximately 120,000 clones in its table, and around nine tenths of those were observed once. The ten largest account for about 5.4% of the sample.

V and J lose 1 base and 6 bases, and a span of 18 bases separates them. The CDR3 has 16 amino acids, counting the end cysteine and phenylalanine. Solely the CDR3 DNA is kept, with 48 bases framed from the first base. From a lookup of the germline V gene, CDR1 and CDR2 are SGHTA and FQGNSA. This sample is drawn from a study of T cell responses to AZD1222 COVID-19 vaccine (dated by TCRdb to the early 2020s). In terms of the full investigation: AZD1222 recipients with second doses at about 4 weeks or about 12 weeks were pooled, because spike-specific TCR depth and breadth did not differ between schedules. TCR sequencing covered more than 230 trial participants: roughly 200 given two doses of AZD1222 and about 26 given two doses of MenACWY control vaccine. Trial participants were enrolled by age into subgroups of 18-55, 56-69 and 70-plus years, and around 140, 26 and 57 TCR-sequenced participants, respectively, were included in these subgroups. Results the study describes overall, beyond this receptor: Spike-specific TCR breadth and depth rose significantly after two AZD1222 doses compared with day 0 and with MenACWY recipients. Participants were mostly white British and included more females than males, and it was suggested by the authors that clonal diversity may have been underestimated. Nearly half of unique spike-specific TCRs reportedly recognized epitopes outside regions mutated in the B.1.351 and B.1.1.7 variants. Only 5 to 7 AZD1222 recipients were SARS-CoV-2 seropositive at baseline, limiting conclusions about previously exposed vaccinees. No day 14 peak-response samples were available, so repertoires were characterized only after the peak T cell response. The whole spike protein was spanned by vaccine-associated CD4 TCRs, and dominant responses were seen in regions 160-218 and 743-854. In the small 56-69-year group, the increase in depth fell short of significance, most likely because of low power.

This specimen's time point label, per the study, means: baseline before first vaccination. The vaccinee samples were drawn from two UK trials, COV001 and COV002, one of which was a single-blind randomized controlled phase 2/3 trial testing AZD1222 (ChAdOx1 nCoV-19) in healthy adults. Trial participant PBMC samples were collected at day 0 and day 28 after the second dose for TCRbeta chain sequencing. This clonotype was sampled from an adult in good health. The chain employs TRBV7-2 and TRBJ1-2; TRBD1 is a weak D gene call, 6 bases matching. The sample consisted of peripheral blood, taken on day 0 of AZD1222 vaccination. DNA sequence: TGTGCCAGCAGCTTAGTAGGTAGTGGGGGCTGGAATGGCTACACCTTC. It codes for CASSLVGSGGWNGYTF.